These T cell receptor beta chains were read from a single sample in a study of graft-versus-host responses after intestinal transplantation. Sequencing was performed with immunoSEQ multiplex PCR; in TCRdb, only in-frame clones are kept and a portion is missing. The table includes about 97,000 clones, 75% to 95% detected once. The specimen comprised PBMCs, sampled 450 to 480 days after intestinal transplant. All receptors come from a human patient who received an intestinal transplant, so some T cells may come from the graft donor. The CDR3 runs from the conserved cysteine through the conserved F or W. The order of the fields is V gene, D gene, clone size, J gene, CDR3 DNA, CDR3 protein. The D gene is left open where the match is weak. Not every row has a clone size; where given, it reads once, few, many or a size class.

TRBV9,NA,once,TRBJ1-4,TGTGCCAGCAGCGTAGACCGACAGGATAATGAAAAACTGTTTTTT,CASSVDRQDNEKLFF
TRBV11-2,NA,NA,TRBJ1-4,TGTGCCAGCAGCGCCCCGAGAGATGAAAAACTGTTTTTT,CASSAPRDEKLFF
TRBV9,NA,NA,TRBJ2-1,TGTGCCAGCAGCGTAGGGGAAAATGAGCAGTTCTTC,CASSVGENEQFF
TRBV10-2,NA,NA,TRBJ1-6,TGCGCCAGCAGTCACGGGGATTCACCCCTCCACTTT,CASSHGDSPLHF
TRBV6-5,NA,NA,TRBJ1-2,TGTGCCAGCAGCCCCAGGGAGTACCTGGGCTACACCTTC,CASSPREYLGYTF
TRBV13,TRBD2,NA,TRBJ2-5,TGTGCCAGCAGCTCACCGAGGGAGCGGGGGCGCCAAGAGACCCAGTACTTC,CASSSPRERGRQETQYF
TRBV6-6,NA,once,TRBJ1-4,TGTGCCAGCAGCTGGACAGTGGGCGAAAAACTGTTTTTT,CASSWTVGEKLFF
TRBV19,NA,NA,TRBJ2-5,TGTGCCAGTAGTATGGTCAGGGGCCAAGAGACCCAGTACTTC,CASSMVRGQETQYF
TRBV13,TRBD1,NA,TRBJ2-1,TGTGCCAGCAGCATCTACAGGGGCCGTGAAAGCTCCTACAATGAGCAGTTCTTC,CASSIYRGRESSYNEQFF
TRBV11-1,TRBD2,NA,TRBJ2-5,TGTGCCAGCAGCTTAGTGGGACTAGGGGAGACCCAGTACTTC,CASSLVGLGETQYF
TRBV5-1,NA,once,TRBJ1-1,TGCGCCAGCAGCTTGGGAAAGACGGATGAAGCTTTCTTT,CASSLGKTDEAFF
TRBV7-6,NA,NA,TRBJ1-2,TGTGCCAGCAGCTTCGCGGCACCGCCCGGCTATGGCTACACCTTC,CASSFAAPPGYGYTF
TRBV29-1,TRBD1,NA,TRBJ1-2,TGCAGCGTTGAATGGGACAGGGACTATGGCTACACCTTC,CSVEWDRDYGYTF
TRBV10-2,NA,NA,TRBJ1-1,TGCGCCAGCATCCTGACAGGCCGGGGGGACACTGAAGCTTTCTTT,CASILTGRGDTEAFF
TRBV5-1,TRBD1,NA,TRBJ1-2,TGCGCCAGCAGCGCCCCCGGGACAGGGGGCGCGAATGGCTACACCTTC,CASSAPGTGGANGYTF
TRBV6-5,NA,few,TRBJ1-1,TGTGCCAGCAGTTACTTCGGGGAAACTGAAGCTTTCTTT,CASSYFGETEAFF
TRBV19,NA,once,TRBJ1-1,TGTGCCAGTAGTTCTCGAGGGATTGGCACTGAAGCTTTCTTT,CASSSRGIGTEAFF
TRBV6-4,TRBD1,NA,TRBJ1-2,TGTGCCAGCAGTGCCAGTGCCCGGGACAGGGCGCATGGCTACACCTTC,CASSASARDRAHGYTF
TRBV13,TRBD1,NA,TRBJ2-7,TGTGCCAGCAGCTGGCCGTCGGGACAGGGAGACGAGCAGTACTTC,CASSWPSGQGDEQYF
TRBV2,NA,NA,TRBJ2-1,TGTGCCATGCAGGGATTACCCTACAATGAGCAGTTCTTC,CAMQGLPYNEQFF
TRBV5-4,NA,once,TRBJ1-2,TGTGCCAGCAGCCTTTACCAGGGGACGTGGAGCTATGGCTACACCTTC,CASSLYQGTWSYGYTF
TRBV7-9,TRBD2,NA,TRBJ2-5,TGTGCCAGCAGCTCGGGGGGACCACAAGAGACCCAGTACTTC,CASSSGGPQETQYF
TRBV7-9,TRBD1,NA,TRBJ1-4,TGTGCCAGCAGCCCACTAACAGGGGCCGGGAGCCGAGAGGAAAAACTGTTTTTT,CASSPLTGAGSREEKLFF
TRBV6-1,NA,NA,TRBJ1-1,TGTGCCAGCAGTGAAGGGGCCAACACTGAAGCTTTCTTT,CASSEGANTEAFF
TRBV7-9,NA,once,TRBJ1-1,TGTGCCAGCAGCGAGAACACTGAAGCTTTCTTT,CASSENTEAFF
TRBV9,TRBD1,NA,TRBJ1-2,TGTGCCAGCAGCCTCGGACAGGGGGACTATGGCTACACCTTC,CASSLGQGDYGYTF
TRBV7-3,TRBD1,NA,TRBJ1-3,TGTGCCAGCAGCCCCCAGGGACAGCGTTTTGGCTTCTCTGGAAACACCATATATTTT,CASSPQGQRFGFSGNTIYF
TRBV5-4,NA,few,TRBJ1-1,TGTGCCAGCAGCTTGGGACAGATTACCTCTGAAGCTTTCTTT,CASSLGQITSEAFF
TRBV23-1,NA,NA,TRBJ1-4,TGCGCCAGCACCAGACCGAAAACTAATCGAGAAAAACTGTTTTTT,CASTRPKTNREKLFF
TRBV18,NA,NA,TRBJ2-5,TGTGCCAGCTCACCACAGTTTCAAGAGACCCAGTACTTC,CASSPQFQETQYF
TRBV6-6,NA,NA,TRBJ1-4,TGTGCCAGCAGTTACGTGGGGTCGGGTGAAAAACTGTTTTTT,CASSYVGSGEKLFF
TRBV7-3,NA,NA,TRBJ2-2,TGTGCCAGCAGGAACGGAGGGGCCGGGGAGCTGTTTTTT,CASRNGGAGELFF
TRBV19,TRBD2,NA,TRBJ2-3,TGTGCCAGTAGTAAGACTAGCCCAGATACGCAGTATTTT,CASSKTSPDTQYF
TRBV19,TRBD1,NA,TRBJ2-7,TGTGCCAGTAGTAGGGACAGCTCCTACGAGCAGTACTTC,CASSRDSSYEQYF
TRBV7-2,TRBD2,NA,TRBJ2-3,TGTGCCAGCACCCCGGGACTAGCGGGGGGGGCGGCGCAGTATTTT,CASTPGLAGGAAQYF
TRBV19,NA,NA,TRBJ1-5,TGTGCCAGTAGGGCCGCTGAGCATCAGCCCCAGCATTTT,CASRAAEHQPQHF
TRBV5-1,TRBD1,NA,TRBJ2-7,TGCGCCAGCAGCTTAGGACAGGGGGCCTACGAGCAGTACTTC,CASSLGQGAYEQYF
TRBV6-5,NA,NA,TRBJ1-2,TGTGCCAGCAGTGTAACTCGGTATGGCTACACCTTC,CASSVTRYGYTF
TRBV9,NA,NA,TRBJ2-2,TGTGCCAGCAACCAACAGGGCGGCGGGGAGCTGTTTTTT,CASNQQGGGELFF
TRBV5-1,NA,NA,TRBJ1-1,TGCGCCAGCAGCCTCTGGTCTCGGACTGAAGCTTTCTTT,CASSLWSRTEAFF
TRBV6-1,NA,few,TRBJ1-5,TGTGCCAGCAGTGAAGTGGAGAATCAGCCCCAGCATTTT,CASSEVENQPQHF
TRBV4-2,NA,once,TRBJ2-2,TGTGCCAGCAGCCAAGAGCTTGCAGGCGGGGAGCTGTTTTTT,CASSQELAGGELFF
TRBV27,NA,once,TRBJ1-2,TGTGCCAGCTCCACAGGGCGAGCTAACTATGGCTACACCTTC,CASSTGRANYGYTF
TRBV7-9,NA,NA,TRBJ1-1,TGTGCCAGCAGCCCCCTCGGGAACACTGAAGCTTTCTTT,CASSPLGNTEAFF
TRBV2,NA,NA,TRBJ1-1,TGTGCCAGCAGTGAAGGGTTTGCTGAAGCTTTCTTT,CASSEGFAEAFF
TRBV6-5,NA,NA,TRBJ1-1,TGTGCCAGCAGTTACGATTGGACGGGGAACACTGAAGCTTTCTTT,CASSYDWTGNTEAFF
TRBV6-5,TRBD1,NA,TRBJ2-7,TGTGCCAGCAGCCCACAGGGGGGCACTCCCTACGAGCAGTACTTC,CASSPQGGTPYEQYF
TRBV6-6,NA,NA,TRBJ1-2,TGTGCCAGCAGTAACTATGGCTACACCTTC,CASSNYGYTF
TRBV29-1,NA,NA,TRBJ1-1,TGCAGCGCCCTAAGGGGGGGGATTCCTGAAGCTTTCTTT,CSALRGGIPEAFF
TRBV5-4,NA,NA,TRBJ2-5,TGTGCCAGCAGCCCGGACAGTCAAGAGACCCAGTACTTC,CASSPDSQETQYF
TRBV6-4,NA,NA,TRBJ2-3,TGTGCCAGCAGTGACACAGGCACAGATACGCAGTATTTT,CASSDTGTDTQYF
TRBV7-9,NA,NA,TRBJ2-3,TGTGCCAGCAGCCGTGGCACAGATACGCAGTATTTT,CASSRGTDTQYF
TRBV5-1,TRBD1,NA,TRBJ1-2,TGCGCCAGCAGGACAGGGAACTATGGCTACACCTTC,CASRTGNYGYTF
TRBV18,TRBD1,NA,TRBJ1-2,TGTGCCAGCTCACCAGACAGGGCGGGTGGCTACACCTTC,CASSPDRAGGYTF
TRBV13,TRBD2,NA,TRBJ2-5,TGTGCCAGCAGCTCCCGGGGTAGCGGGGGGGTAGAGACCCAGTACTTC,CASSSRGSGGVETQYF